The entry below describes one TCR beta chain. Its antigen is still unknown. This entry is derived from a study of chemoradiotherapy in HPV16-positive cancers. Across the whole study: Candidate HPV-specific T-cell clones and common TCR motifs came from functional assays in two HPV16-positive patients.

Over chemoradiotherapy, repertoires were sampled more than once. Unmatched junction bases numbered 6, after V lost 6 bases and J lost 5 bases. The length of the CDR3 is 15 residues. Assay used: immunoSEQ multiplex PCR; TCRdb lists only in-frame clones, some missing. The sample shows about 1,500 clones, approximately 90% of them seen only once. Broader study findings: Better recurrence-free survival went with HPV-responsive T-cell expansion in HPV16-positive patients.

This material consisted of tumor tissue, taken from a patient who underwent chemoradiotherapy. This receptor was identified in a human donor with HPV-associated anogenital cancer. The genes are TRBV23-1 and TRBJ2-2; 10 nucleotides align to TRBD1. TRBV23-1 carries the ORF label, with uncertain function. The CDR3 sequence: CASSRQGAWTGELFF. DNA for the CDR3: TGCGCCAGCAGCCGACAGGGGGCGTGGACCGGGGAGCTGTTTTTT.